This T cell receptor beta chain derives from a study of OX40 agonist ivuxolimab in advanced cancers. On the study more broadly: Melanoma, hepatocellular carcinoma, head and neck or renal cell cancer occurred in dose-escalation patients.

The CDR3 has 14 residues. Germline V lookup: CDR1 KGHSH, CDR2 LQKENI. Losses at the gene ends were 5 bases for V and 3 bases for J; bases not matched to a gene: 4. TCRdb's table, derived via immunoSEQ multiplex PCR, lists solely in-frame clones and lacks some. The sample lists some 45,000 clones, around 86% occurring once. Study results and caveats: In the 0.1-3.0 mg/kg groups, partial responders showed among the lowest expansion. It was also the case that some nonresponders had low normalized T-cell clonal expansion.

To note about this clone: Its specificity is unknown.

The receptor comes from an adult with an advanced solid tumor such as melanoma, head and neck, liver or kidney cancer. The rearrangement uses TRBV18 and TRBJ1-2; 9 bases fit TRBD1. The sample in question was CD4+ or CD8+ T cells sorted from blood, obtained in a trial of the OX40 agonist ivuxolimab. The CDR3 DNA is TGTGCCAGCTCAATCCGGGACAGGGACTATGGCTACACCTTC. Its protein product is CASSIRDRDYGYTF. Drawing the rest from reference TRBV18 and TRBJ1-2, the complete variable domain is NAGVMQNPRHLVRRRGQEARLRCSPMKGHSHVYWYRQLPEEGLKFMVYLQKENIIDESGMPKERFSAEFPKEGPSILRIQQVVRGDSAAYFCASSIRDRDYGYTFGSGTRLTVV.